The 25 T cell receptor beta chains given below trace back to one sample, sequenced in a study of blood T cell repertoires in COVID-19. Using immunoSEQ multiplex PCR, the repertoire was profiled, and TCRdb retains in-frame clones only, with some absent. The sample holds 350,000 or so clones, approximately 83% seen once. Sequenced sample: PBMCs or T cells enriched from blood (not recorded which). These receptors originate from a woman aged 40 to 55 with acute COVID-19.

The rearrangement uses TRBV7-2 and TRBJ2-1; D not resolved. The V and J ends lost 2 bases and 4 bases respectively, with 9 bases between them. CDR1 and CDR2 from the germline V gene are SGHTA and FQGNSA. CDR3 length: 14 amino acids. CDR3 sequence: CASSLYGRYNEQFF. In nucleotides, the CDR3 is TGTGCCAGCAGCTTATACGGCAGGTACAATGAGCAGTTCTTC. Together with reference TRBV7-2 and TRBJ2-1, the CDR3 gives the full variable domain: GAGVSQSPSNKVTEKGKDVELRCDPISGHTALYWYRQSLGQGLEFLIYFQGNSAPDKSGLPSDRFSAERTGGSVSTLTIQRTQQEDSAVYLCASSLYGRYNEQFFGPGTRLTVL.

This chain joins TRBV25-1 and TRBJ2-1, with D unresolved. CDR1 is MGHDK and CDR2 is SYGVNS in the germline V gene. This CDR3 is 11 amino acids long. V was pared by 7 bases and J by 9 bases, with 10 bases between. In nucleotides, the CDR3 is TGTGCCAGCACCGGCCCGGGTGAGCAGTTCTTC. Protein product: CASTGPGEQFF.

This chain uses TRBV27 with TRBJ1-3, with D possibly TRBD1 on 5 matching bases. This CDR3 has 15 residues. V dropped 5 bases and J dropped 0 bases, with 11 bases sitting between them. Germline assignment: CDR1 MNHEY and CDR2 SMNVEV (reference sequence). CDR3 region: CASSNRWGSGNTIYF. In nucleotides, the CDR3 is TGTGCCAGCAGTAACAGGTGGGGCTCTGGAAACACCATATATTTT.

CDR3 nucleotide sequence: TGTGCCAGCAGTTTGTACGGGGAGCTGTTTTTT. It codes for CASSLYGELFF. V usage is TRBV12-3 or TRBV12-4 and J usage is TRBJ2-2; D remains ambiguous. The V and J ends lost 3 bases and 7 bases respectively, with 3 bases between them. This CDR3 has 11 residues.

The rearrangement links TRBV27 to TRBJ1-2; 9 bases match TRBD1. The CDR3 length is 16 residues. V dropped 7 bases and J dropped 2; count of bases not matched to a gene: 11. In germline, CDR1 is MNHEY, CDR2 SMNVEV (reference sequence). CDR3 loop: CASTLPRDRVNYGYTF. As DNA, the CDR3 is TGTGCCAGCACCCTACCCAGGGACAGGGTAAACTATGGCTACACCTTC.

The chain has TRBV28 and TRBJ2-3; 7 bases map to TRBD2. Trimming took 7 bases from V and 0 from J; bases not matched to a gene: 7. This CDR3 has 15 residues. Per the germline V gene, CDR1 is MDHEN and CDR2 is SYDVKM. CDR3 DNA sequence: TGTGCCAGCACCCTCGGGGGAGGGAGCACAGATACGCAGTATTTT. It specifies CASTLGGGSTDTQYF.

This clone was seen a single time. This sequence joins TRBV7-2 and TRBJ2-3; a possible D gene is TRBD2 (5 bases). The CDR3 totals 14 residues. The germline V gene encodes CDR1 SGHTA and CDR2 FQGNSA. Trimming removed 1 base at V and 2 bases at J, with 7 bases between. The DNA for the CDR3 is TGTGCCAGCAGCTTAGGGCTAGCCACAGATACGCAGTATTTT. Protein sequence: CASSLGLATDTQYF. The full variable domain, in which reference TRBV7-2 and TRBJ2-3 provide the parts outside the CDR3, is GAGVSQSPSNKVTEKGKDVELRCDPISGHTALYWYRQSLGQGLEFLIYFQGNSAPDKSGLPSDRFSAERTGGSVSTLTIQRTQQEDSAVYLCASSLGLATDTQYFGPGTRLTVL.

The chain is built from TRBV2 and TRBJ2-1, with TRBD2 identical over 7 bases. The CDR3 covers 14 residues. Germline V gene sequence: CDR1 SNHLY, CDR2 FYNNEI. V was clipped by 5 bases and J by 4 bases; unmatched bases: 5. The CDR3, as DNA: TGTGCCAGCAGTACGCTGCGGGGGTACAATGAGCAGTTCTTC. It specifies CASSTLRGYNEQFF.

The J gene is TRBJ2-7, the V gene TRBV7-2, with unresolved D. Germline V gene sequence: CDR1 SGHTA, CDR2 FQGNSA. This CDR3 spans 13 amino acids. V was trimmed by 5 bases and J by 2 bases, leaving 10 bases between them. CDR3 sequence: CASSLTETYEQYF. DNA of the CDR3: TGTGCCAGCAGCCTAACAGAGACCTACGAGCAGTACTTC.

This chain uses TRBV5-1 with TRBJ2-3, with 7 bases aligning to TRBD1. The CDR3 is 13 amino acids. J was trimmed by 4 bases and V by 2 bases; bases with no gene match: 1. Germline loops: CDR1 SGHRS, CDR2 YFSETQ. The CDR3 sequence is CASSFDRADTQYF. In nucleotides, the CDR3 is TGCGCCAGCAGCTTCGACAGGGCAGATACGCAGTATTTT.

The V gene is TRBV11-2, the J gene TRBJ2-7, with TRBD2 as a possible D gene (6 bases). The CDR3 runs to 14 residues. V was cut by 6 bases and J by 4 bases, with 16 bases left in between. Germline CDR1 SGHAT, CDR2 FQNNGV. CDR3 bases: TGTGCCAGCAGTCTCCCCGGGGGTGGTTACGAGCAGTACTTC. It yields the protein CASSLPGGGYEQYF.

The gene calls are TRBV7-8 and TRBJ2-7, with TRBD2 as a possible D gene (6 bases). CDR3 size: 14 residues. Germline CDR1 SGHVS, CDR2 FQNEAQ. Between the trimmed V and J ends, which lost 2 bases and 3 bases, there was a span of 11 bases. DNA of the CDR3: TGTGCCAGCAGCTTACGCGGCGGGGTCTACGAGCAGTACTTC. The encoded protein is CASSLRGGVYEQYF.

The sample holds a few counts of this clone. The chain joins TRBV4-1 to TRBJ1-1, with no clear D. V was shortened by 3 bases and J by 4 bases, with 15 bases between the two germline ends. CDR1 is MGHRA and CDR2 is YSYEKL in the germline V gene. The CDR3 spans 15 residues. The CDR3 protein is CASSQAESSGTEAFF. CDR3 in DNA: TGCGCCAGCAGCCAGGCAGAGTCATCGGGCACTGAAGCTTTCTTT.

The CDR3 DNA sequence: TGTGCCAGTAAGTTCGCGGGACTAGCCAAAAACATTCAGTACTTC. It encodes CASKFAGLAKNIQYF. The chain has TRBV19 and TRBJ2-4, with D perhaps TRBD2 (6 bases). The germline CDR1 and CDR2 sequences are LNHDA and SQIVND (reference sequence). This CDR3 comprises 15 residues. V lost 7 bases, J lost 0 bases, and 13 bases lay in between.

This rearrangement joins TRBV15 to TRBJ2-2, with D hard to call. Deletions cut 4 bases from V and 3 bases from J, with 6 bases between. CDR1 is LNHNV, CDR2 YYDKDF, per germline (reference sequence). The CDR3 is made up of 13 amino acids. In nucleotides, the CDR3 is TGTGCCACCAGCAATGACTACACCGGGGAGCTGTTTTTT. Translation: CATSNDYTGELFF.

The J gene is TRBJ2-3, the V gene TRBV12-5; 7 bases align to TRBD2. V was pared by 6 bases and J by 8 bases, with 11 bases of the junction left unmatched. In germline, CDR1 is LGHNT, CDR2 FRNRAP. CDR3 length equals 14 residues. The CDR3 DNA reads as TGTGCTAGTGGCTCTTCTAGCGGTGGGGTTACGCAGTATTTT. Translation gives CASGSSSGGVTQYF.

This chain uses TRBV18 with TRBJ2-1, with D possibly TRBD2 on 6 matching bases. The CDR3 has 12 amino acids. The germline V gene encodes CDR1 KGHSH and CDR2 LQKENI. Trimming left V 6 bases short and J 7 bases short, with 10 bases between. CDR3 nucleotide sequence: TGTGCCAGCTCTCCAGGACTAAATGAGCAGTTCTTC. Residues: CASSPGLNEQFF.

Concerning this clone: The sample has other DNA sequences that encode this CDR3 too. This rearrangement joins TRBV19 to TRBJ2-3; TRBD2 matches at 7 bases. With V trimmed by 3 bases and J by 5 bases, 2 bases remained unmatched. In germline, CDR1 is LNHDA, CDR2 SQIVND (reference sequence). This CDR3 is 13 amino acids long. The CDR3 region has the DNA TGTGCCAGTAGTATTGGGGGGGGAGATACGCAGTATTTT. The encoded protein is CASSIGGGDTQYF.

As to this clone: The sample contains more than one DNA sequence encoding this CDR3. CDR3 nucleotides: TGTGCCAGCAGTTTTTCCGGGACCTACGAGCAGTACTTC. This sequence encodes CASSFSGTYEQYF. The chain joins TRBV12-3 or TRBV12-4 to TRBJ2-7, with a weak D call TRBD2 (5 bases). This CDR3 comprises 13 residues. V was clipped by 3 bases and J by 2 bases, with 8 bases between them.

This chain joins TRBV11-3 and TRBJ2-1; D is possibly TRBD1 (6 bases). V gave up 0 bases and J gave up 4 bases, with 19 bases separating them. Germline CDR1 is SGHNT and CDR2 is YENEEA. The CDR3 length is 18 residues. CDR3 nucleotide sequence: TGTGCCAGCAGCTTAGAAGGGGGTTATGGCGCAGTTTACAATGAGCAGTTCTTC. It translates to CASSLEGGYGAVYNEQFF.

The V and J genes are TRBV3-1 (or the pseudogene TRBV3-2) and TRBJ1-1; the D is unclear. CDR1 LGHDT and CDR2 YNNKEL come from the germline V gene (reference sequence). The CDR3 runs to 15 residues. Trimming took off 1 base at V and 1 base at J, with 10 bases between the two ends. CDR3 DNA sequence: TGTGCCAGCAGCCAAGGTTGGGCATCGAACACTGAAGCTTTCTTT. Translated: CASSQGWASNTEAFF.

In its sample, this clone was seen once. This CDR3 reads CASSQQGTNQPQHF. CDR3 nucleotide sequence: TGTGCCAGCAGCCAACAGGGAACCAATCAGCCCCAGCATTTT. The chain has TRBV6-1 and TRBJ1-5, with D possibly TRBD1 on 6 matching bases. Germline V CDR1 and CDR2: MNHNS, SASEGT. Trimming left V 6 bases short and J 3 bases short, with 12 bases between. The CDR3 covers 14 residues.

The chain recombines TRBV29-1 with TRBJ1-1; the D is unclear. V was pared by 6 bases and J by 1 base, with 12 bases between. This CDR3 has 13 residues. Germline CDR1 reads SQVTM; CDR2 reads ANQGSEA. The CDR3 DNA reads TGCAGCGTCGAGGTGGCAGCGAACACTGAAGCTTTCTTT. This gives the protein CSVEVAANTEAFF.

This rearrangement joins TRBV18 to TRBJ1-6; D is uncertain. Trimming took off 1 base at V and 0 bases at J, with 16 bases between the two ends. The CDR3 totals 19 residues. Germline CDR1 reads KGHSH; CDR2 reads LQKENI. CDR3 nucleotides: TGTGCCAGCTCACCACGAGGGCCCAAGCCATTCTCCTATAATTCACCCCTCCACTTT. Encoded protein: CASSPRGPKPFSYNSPLHF.

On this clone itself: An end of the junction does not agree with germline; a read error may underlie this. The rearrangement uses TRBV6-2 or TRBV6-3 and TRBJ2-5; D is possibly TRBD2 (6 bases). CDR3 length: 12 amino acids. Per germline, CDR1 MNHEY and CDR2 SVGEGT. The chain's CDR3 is CASSSLWAGGDF. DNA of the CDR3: TGTGCCAGCAGTTCACTGTGGGCAGGAGGGGACTTC.